The rows below give T cell receptor beta chains drawn from one sample of a study of blood T cell repertoires in COVID-19. Assay: immunoSEQ multiplex PCR; the TCRdb copy retains only in-frame clones and omits some. In the table there are 50,000 to 65,000 clones, approximately 87% of which are singletons. The sample taken for sequencing was peripheral blood. These receptors all stem from a human donor in a cohort sampled during active COVID-19. CDR3s include the opening cysteine and the closing phenylalanine or tryptophan. Fields, in order: D gene, clone size, V gene, J gene, CDR3 length, CDR3 DNA, CDR3 protein. D genes are given only for firm matches. Expanded clones are given a class, and other clones once, few, many or no size at all.

D gene: TRBD2
clone size: .
V gene: TRBV28
J gene: TRBJ2-1
CDR3 length: 16
CDR3 DNA: TGTGCCAGCAGTGACCACGGGACTAGCGCGTACAATGAGCAGTTCTTC
CDR3 protein: CASSDHGTSAYNEQFF

D gene: .
clone size: .
V gene: TRBV16
J gene: TRBJ1-1
CDR3 length: 13
CDR3 DNA: TGTGCCAGCAGCCATGTGACAGGTCGAGAAGCTTTCTTT
CDR3 protein: CASSHVTGREAFF

D gene: TRBD2
clone size: few
V gene: TRBV19
J gene: TRBJ2-7
CDR3 length: 14
CDR3 DNA: TGTGCCAGTAGTATAGGGACTAGCGGGAGCGAGCAGTACTTC
CDR3 protein: CASSIGTSGSEQYF

D gene: TRBD1
clone size: .
V gene: TRBV5-1
J gene: TRBJ1-1
CDR3 length: 14
CDR3 DNA: TGCGCCAGCAAACAGACAGGGGGGTGGACTGAAGCTTTCTTT
CDR3 protein: CASKQTGGWTEAFF

D gene: TRBD1
clone size: once
V gene: TRBV18
J gene: TRBJ2-7
CDR3 length: 16
CDR3 DNA: TGTGCCAGCTCACCAATTCGACAGGGGATTTCTGGAGAGCAGTACTTC
CDR3 protein: CASSPIRQGISGEQYF

D gene: TRBD1
clone size: .
V gene: TRBV29-1
J gene: TRBJ2-7
CDR3 length: 13
CDR3 DNA: TGCAGCGTTTCTGGGACAGTCACTTACGAGCAGTACTTC
CDR3 protein: CSVSGTVTYEQYF

D gene: TRBD1
clone size: .
V gene: TRBV7-9
J gene: TRBJ2-7
CDR3 length: 17
CDR3 DNA: TGTGCCAGCAGCGGACAGGAGGCAGTTGGGGTGCATTCGGGGCAGTACTTC
CDR3 protein: CASSGQEAVGVHSGQYF

D gene: .
clone size: .
V gene: TRBV30
J gene: TRBJ2-7
CDR3 length: 12
CDR3 DNA: TGTGCCTGGAGTGCCTGGGCGGGGGAGCAGTACTTC
CDR3 protein: CAWSAWAGEQYF

D gene: TRBD1
clone size: .
V gene: TRBV13
J gene: TRBJ2-7
CDR3 length: 15
CDR3 DNA: TGTGCCAGCAGCTTAGACAGGGGGCAGAACTACGAGCAGTACTTC
CDR3 protein: CASSLDRGQNYEQYF

D gene: .
clone size: .
V gene: TRBV6-8
J gene: TRBJ1-4
CDR3 length: 15
CDR3 DNA: TGTGCCAGCGCTGTGAAGGAGGGAGTAAGAGAAAAACTGTTTTTT
CDR3 protein: CASAVKEGVREKLFF

D gene: TRBD1
clone size: once
V gene: TRBV27
J gene: TRBJ2-7
CDR3 length: 14
CDR3 DNA: TGTGCCAGCAGTTGGACAGGGGACTTCTACGAGCAGTACTTC
CDR3 protein: CASSWTGDFYEQYF

D gene: .
clone size: .
V gene: TRBV4-3
J gene: TRBJ2-3
CDR3 length: 17
CDR3 DNA: TGCGCCAGCAGCCAGAGACTTTCCCCCCCGAACACAGATACGCAGTATTTT
CDR3 protein: CASSQRLSPPNTDTQYF

D gene: .
clone size: .
V gene: TRBV2
J gene: TRBJ1-1
CDR3 length: 13
CDR3 DNA: TGTGCCAGCAGATACCGGGAGCGAGAAGGAGCTTTCTTT
CDR3 protein: CASRYREREGAFF

D gene: TRBD1
clone size: .
V gene: TRBV19
J gene: TRBJ2-7
CDR3 length: 15
CDR3 DNA: TGTGCCAGTAGTATGGGACAGGGGTTCTCCTACGAGCAGTACTTC
CDR3 protein: CASSMGQGFSYEQYF

D gene: TRBD2
clone size: .
V gene: TRBV4-3
J gene: TRBJ2-5
CDR3 length: 18
CDR3 DNA: TGCGCCAGCAGCCAAGATACCCTAGCGGGGGGGCCCCAAGAGACCCAGTACTTC
CDR3 protein: CASSQDTLAGGPQETQYF

D gene: .
clone size: once
V gene: TRBV14
J gene: TRBJ2-7
CDR3 length: 13
CDR3 DNA: TGTGCCAGCAGCTGGACAGCCTTGGCCGAGCAGTACTTC
CDR3 protein: CASSWTALAEQYF

D gene: .
clone size: .
V gene: TRBV6-6
J gene: TRBJ1-5
CDR3 length: 12
CDR3 DNA: TGTGCCACCCGGGGGAGGGATCAGCCCCAGCATTTT
CDR3 protein: CATRGRDQPQHF

D gene: .
clone size: .
V gene: TRBV5-1
J gene: TRBJ2-5
CDR3 length: 15
CDR3 DNA: TGCGCCAGCAGCTTAGGGGATTTGGCCGAAGAGACCCAGTACTTC
CDR3 protein: CASSLGDLAEETQYF

D gene: .
clone size: .
V gene: TRBV12-3/TRBV12-4
J gene: TRBJ1-2
CDR3 length: 10
CDR3 DNA: TGTGCCAGCTCGGGGGGTGGCTACACCTTC
CDR3 protein: CASSGGGYTF

D gene: TRBD1
clone size: few
V gene: TRBV19
J gene: TRBJ1-5
CDR3 length: 13
CDR3 DNA: TGTGCCAGTACTTACAGGGGAGATCAGCCCCAGCATTTT
CDR3 protein: CASTYRGDQPQHF

D gene: TRBD2
clone size: .
V gene: TRBV27
J gene: TRBJ2-1
CDR3 length: 13
CDR3 DNA: TGTGCCAGCCAACCGGGCGGGGGCAATGAGCAGTTCTTC
CDR3 protein: CASQPGGGNEQFF

D gene: TRBD2
clone size: .
V gene: TRBV12-5
J gene: TRBJ2-1
CDR3 length: 18
CDR3 DNA: TGTGCTAGTGGTTTGGTAAGGGAGACTAGCGGGAGGGCCGGTGAGCAGTTCTTC
CDR3 protein: CASGLVRETSGRAGEQFF

D gene: .
clone size: .
V gene: TRBV10-3
J gene: TRBJ2-5
CDR3 length: 12
CDR3 DNA: TGTGCCATCAGTACAGACCAAGAGACCCAGTACTTC
CDR3 protein: CAISTDQETQYF

D gene: TRBD2
clone size: .
V gene: TRBV27
J gene: TRBJ2-3
CDR3 length: 15
CDR3 DNA: TGTGCCAGCAGAGAGACTAGCGGGGGCACAGATACGCAGTATTTT
CDR3 protein: CASRETSGGTDTQYF

D gene: .
clone size: few
V gene: TRBV5-1
J gene: TRBJ2-2
CDR3 length: 13
CDR3 DNA: TGCGCCAGCGCCCCGGGGACTCCCGGGGAGCTGTTTTTT
CDR3 protein: CASAPGTPGELFF

D gene: TRBD1
clone size: few
V gene: TRBV27
J gene: TRBJ1-2
CDR3 length: 13
CDR3 DNA: TGTGCCAGCAGTTACCAACAGGGGAATGGCTACACCTTC
CDR3 protein: CASSYQQGNGYTF

D gene: TRBD2
clone size: .
V gene: TRBV6-2/TRBV6-3
J gene: TRBJ2-7
CDR3 length: 14
CDR3 DNA: TGTGCCAGCAGTACCCCTCTAGCGGGAGGAGAGCAGTACTTC
CDR3 protein: CASSTPLAGGEQYF

D gene: .
clone size: .
V gene: TRBV24-1
J gene: TRBJ2-1
CDR3 length: 15
CDR3 DNA: TGTGCCACCAGTGGAGAGCGACCCTTTCCGAATGAGCAGTTCTTC
CDR3 protein: CATSGERPFPNEQFF

D gene: .
clone size: .
V gene: TRBV4-3
J gene: TRBJ2-7
CDR3 length: 15
CDR3 DNA: TGCGCCAGCAGCCAATCGGCGTCTCTCGCGGGGGAGCAGTACTTC
CDR3 protein: CASSQSASLAGEQYF

D gene: .
clone size: few
V gene: TRBV13
J gene: TRBJ1-3
CDR3 length: 15
CDR3 DNA: TGTGCCAGCAGCCCCCAGGGGACACTCGGAAACACCATATATTTT
CDR3 protein: CASSPQGTLGNTIYF

D gene: .
clone size: .
V gene: TRBV2
J gene: TRBJ2-7
CDR3 length: 13
CDR3 DNA: TGTGCCAGCAGTGGAATGACAGGCTACGAGCAGTACTTC
CDR3 protein: CASSGMTGYEQYF

D gene: TRBD2
clone size: .
V gene: TRBV27
J gene: TRBJ2-7
CDR3 length: 15
CDR3 DNA: TGTGCCAGCAGTGGGATAGCGGGAGGTAATTACGAGCAGTACTTC
CDR3 protein: CASSGIAGGNYEQYF

D gene: .
clone size: .
V gene: TRBV19
J gene: TRBJ1-3
CDR3 length: 13
CDR3 DNA: TGTGCCACCGCCAGGGGCTCTGGAAACACCATATATTTT
CDR3 protein: CATARGSGNTIYF